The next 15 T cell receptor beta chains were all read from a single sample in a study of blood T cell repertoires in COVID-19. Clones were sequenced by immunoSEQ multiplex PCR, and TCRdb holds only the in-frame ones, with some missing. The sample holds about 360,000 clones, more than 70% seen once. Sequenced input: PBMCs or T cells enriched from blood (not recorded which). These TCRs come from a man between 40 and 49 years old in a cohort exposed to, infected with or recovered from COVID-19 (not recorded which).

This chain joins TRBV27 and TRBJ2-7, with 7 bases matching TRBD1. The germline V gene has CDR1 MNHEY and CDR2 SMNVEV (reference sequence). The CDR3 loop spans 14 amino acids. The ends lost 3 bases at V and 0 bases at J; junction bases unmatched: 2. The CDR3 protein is CASSLRQGSYEQYF. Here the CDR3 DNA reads TGTGCCAGCAGTTTGAGACAGGGCTCCTACGAGCAGTACTTC.

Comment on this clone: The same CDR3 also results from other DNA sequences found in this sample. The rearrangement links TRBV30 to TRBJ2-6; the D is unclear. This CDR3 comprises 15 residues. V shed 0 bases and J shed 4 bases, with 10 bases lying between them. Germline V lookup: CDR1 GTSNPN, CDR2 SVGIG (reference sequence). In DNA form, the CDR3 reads TGTGCCTGGAGTGTCGGTGTTTCCGGGGCCAACGTCCTGACTTTC. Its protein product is CAWSVGVSGANVLTF.

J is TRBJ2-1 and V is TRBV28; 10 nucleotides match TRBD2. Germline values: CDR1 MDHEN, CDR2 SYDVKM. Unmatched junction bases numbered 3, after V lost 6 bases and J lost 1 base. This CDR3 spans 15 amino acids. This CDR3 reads CASSPSGSSYNEQFF. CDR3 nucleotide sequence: TGTGCCAGCAGCCCTAGCGGGAGTTCCTACAATGAGCAGTTCTTC.

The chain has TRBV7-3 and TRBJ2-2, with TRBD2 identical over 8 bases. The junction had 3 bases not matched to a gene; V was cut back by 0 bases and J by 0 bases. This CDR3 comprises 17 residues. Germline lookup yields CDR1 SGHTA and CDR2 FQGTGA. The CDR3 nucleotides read TGTGCCAGCAGCTTAACGGGTAGCGGGGCGAACACCGGGGAGCTGTTTTTT. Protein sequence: CASSLTGSGANTGELFF.

The CDR3: CASSLFLGEGDTEAFF. CDR3 DNA: TGTGCCAGCAGCTTATTCTTAGGGGAGGGTGATACTGAAGCTTTCTTT. The rearrangement joins TRBV7-3 to TRBJ1-1, with D perhaps matching TRBD1 (5 bases). The CDR3 extends over 16 amino acids. Germline assignment: CDR1 SGHTA and CDR2 FQGTGA. V gave up 2 bases and J gave up 5 bases, with 18 bases separating them.

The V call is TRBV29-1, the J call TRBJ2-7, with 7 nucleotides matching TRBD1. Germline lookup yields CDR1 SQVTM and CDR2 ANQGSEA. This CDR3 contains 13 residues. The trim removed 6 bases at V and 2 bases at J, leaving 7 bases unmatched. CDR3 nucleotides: TGCAGCGTATCCGACAGGGACACCTACGAGCAGTACTTC. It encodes CSVSDRDTYEQYF.

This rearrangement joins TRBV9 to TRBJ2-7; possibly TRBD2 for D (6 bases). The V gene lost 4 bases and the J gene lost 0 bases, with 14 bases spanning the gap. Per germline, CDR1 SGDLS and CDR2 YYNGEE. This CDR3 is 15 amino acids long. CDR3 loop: CASSPKRDFSYEQYF. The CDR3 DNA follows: TGTGCCAGCAGCCCGAAAAGGGACTTCTCCTACGAGCAGTACTTC.

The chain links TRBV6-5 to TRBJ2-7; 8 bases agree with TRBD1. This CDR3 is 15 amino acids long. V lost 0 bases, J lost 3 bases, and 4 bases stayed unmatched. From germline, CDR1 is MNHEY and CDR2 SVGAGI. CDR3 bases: TGTGCCAGCAGTTACTCTTGGGGACAGGTCTACGAGCAGTACTTC. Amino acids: CASSYSWGQVYEQYF.

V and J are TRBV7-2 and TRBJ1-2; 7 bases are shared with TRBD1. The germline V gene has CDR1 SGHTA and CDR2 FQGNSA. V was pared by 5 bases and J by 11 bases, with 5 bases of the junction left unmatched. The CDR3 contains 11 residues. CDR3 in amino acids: CASSQQGRYTF. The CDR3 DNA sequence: TGTGCCAGCAGCCAACAGGGGAGGTACACCTTC.

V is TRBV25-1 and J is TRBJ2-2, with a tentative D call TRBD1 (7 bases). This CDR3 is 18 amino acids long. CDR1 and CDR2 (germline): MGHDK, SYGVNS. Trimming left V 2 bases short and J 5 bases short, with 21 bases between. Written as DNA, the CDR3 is TGTGCCAGCAGTGAAAATTGGAGGGACAGCCTGGGGACCGGGGAGCTGTTTTTT. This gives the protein CASSENWRDSLGTGELFF.

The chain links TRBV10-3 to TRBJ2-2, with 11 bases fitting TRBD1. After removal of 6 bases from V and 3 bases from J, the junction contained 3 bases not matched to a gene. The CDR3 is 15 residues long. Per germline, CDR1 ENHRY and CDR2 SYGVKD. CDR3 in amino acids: CAIRGQGAYTGELFF. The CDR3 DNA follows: TGTGCCATCAGAGGACAGGGGGCGTACACCGGGGAGCTGTTTTTT.

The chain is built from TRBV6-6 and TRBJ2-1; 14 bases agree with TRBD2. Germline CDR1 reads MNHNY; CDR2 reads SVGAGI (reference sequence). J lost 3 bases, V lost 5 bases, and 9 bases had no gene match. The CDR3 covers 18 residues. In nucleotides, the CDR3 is TGTGCCAGCAGTCCGGGACTAGCGGGAGACCGGCACTACAATGAGCAGTTCTTC. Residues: CASSPGLAGDRHYNEQFF.

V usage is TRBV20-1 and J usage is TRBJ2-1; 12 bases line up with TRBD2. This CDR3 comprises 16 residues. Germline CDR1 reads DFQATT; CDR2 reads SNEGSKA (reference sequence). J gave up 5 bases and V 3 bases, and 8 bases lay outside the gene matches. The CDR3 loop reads CSASMGLAGPDNEQFF. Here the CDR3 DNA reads TGCAGTGCTAGTATGGGACTAGCGGGTCCCGACAATGAGCAGTTCTTC.

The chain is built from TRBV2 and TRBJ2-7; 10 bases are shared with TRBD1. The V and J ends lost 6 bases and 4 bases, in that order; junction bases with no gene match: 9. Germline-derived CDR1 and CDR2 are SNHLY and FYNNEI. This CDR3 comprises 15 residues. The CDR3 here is CASRVQTGGSYEQYF. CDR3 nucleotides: TGTGCCAGCAGGGTTCAGACAGGGGGCTCTTACGAGCAGTACTTC.

CDR3 in DNA: TGTGCCAGTAGTATAGCGGGACAGGGAGCCTCTGAAGCTTTCTTT. This translates into CASSIAGQGASEAFF. V is TRBV19 and J is TRBJ1-1, with 9 bases fitting TRBD1. V was clipped by 1 base and J by 6 bases; unmatched bases: 6. The CDR3 covers 15 residues. Germline CDR1 is LNHDA and CDR2 is SQIVND (reference sequence).